This T cell receptor beta chain was observed in a study of radiation and T cells in renal cell carcinoma. Profiled with immunoSEQ multiplex PCR; TCRdb holds only in-frame clones, not every one. The sample includes 97,000 or so clones, approximately 82% of them seen just once. CDR3 length equals 17 residues. Germline CDR1 SGDLS, CDR2 YYNGEE. Trimming cost V 0 bases and J 5 bases; bases outside gene matches: 8. Regarding time point: blood 4 weeks post-SBRT, at nephrectomy. Treatment meaning: 15 Gy SBRT to primary tumor, nephrectomy 4 weeks later. The source material was blood, sampled from a patient whose treatment included radiotherapy and nephrectomy. The TCR originated in a man between 60 and 70 years old with renal cell carcinoma. The rearrangement uses TRBV9 and TRBJ1-4, with TRBD1 matching 9 bases. The CDR3 DNA reads as TGTGCCAGCAGCGTAGGGGACAGGGTTGGCGGAAATGAAAAACTGTTTTTT. It encodes CASSVGDRVGGNEKLFF. The full variable domain, completed using reference TRBV9 and TRBJ1-4, is DSGVTQTPKHLITATGQRVTLRCSPRSGDLSVYWYQQSLDQGLQFLIQYYNGEERAKGNILERFSAQQFPDLHSELNLSSLELGDSALYFCASSVGDRVGGNEKLFFGSGTQLSVL.